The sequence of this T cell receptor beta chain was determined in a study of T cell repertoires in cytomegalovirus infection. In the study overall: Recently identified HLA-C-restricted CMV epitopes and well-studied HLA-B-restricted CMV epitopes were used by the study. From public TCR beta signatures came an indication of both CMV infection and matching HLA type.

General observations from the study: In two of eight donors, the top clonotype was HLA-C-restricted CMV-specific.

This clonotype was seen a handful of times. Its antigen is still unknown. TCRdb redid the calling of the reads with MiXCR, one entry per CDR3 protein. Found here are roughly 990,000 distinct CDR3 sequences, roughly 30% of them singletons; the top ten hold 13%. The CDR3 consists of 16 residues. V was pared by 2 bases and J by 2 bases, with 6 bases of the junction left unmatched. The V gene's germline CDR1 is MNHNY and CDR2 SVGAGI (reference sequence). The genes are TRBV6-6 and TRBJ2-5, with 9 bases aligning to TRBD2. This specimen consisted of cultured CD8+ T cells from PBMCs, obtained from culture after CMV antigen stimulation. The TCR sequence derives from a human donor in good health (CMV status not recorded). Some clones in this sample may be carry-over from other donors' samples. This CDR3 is CASSYGLAGFQETQYF. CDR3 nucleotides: TGTGCCAGCAGTTACGGGCTAGCGGGGTTTCAAGAGACCCAGTACTTC.